A selection of T cell receptor beta chains follows, all from one sample in a study of cytomegalovirus exposure and HLA in healthy donors. Repertoires were generated with immunoSEQ multiplex PCR, while TCRdb's copy carries only in-frame clones and drops some. The table lists about 200,000 clones, around 64% of them singletons, with approximately 2.5% in the top ten. Specimen: PBMCs. These receptors were collected from a man aged 35-49 years in good health and CMV-seropositive. Each CDR3 is given with its conserved first and last residue. The order of the fields is V gene, clone size, CDR3 length, J gene, D gene, CDR3 DNA, CDR3 protein. D genes are given only for firm matches. Some rows have no size entry. The others give once, few or many, or a class for an expanded clone.

TRBV7-6	-	17	TRBJ2-2	TRBD2	TGTGCCAGCAGCCTTCCCACTAGCGGGGGACACACCGGGGAGCTGTTTTTT	CASSLPTSGGHTGELFF
TRBV7-6	-	15	TRBJ2-7	-	TGTGCCAGCAGCCCCAGGGGGGTGGGCTCCTACGAGCAGTACTTC	CASSPRGVGSYEQYF
TRBV28	-	13	TRBJ1-6	TRBD1	TGTGCCAGCAGTGGCAGGGGGAATTCACCCCTCCACTTT	CASSGRGNSPLHF
TRBV7-4	-	12	TRBJ2-7	-	TGTGCCAGCAGCCTCAGCTCCTACGAGCAGTACTTC	CASSLSSYEQYF
TRBV7-9	-	15	TRBJ1-1	-	TGTGCCAGCAGCTTCAGTGGGGGGTATAACACTGAAGCTTTCTTT	CASSFSGGYNTEAFF
TRBV7-9	-	14	TRBJ2-2	TRBD1	TGTGCCAGCAGGGAACCAACAGGGGCCGGGGAGCTGTTTTTT	CASREPTGAGELFF
TRBV7-2	-	13	TRBJ1-2	-	TGTGCTCCAGCAGCGAGTTACTCCTATGGCTACACCTTC	CAPAASYSYGYTF
TRBV2	-	15	TRBJ1-6	-	TGTGCCAGCAGTGGGTCTTTCGCTACAGCCTCACCCCTCCACTTT	CASSGSFATASPLHF
TRBV29-1	few	16	TRBJ2-4	-	TGCAGCGTTGTGTATGTAACAACGAGGGCCAAAAACATTCAGTACTTC	CSVVYVTTRAKNIQYF
TRBV9	-	19	TRBJ2-5	TRBD2	TGTGCCAGCAGCGCCTGGACTAGCGGGGGGAGCGGGTACCAAGAGACCCAGTACTTC	CASSAWTSGGSGYQETQYF
TRBV6-1	-	17	TRBJ1-6	TRBD1	TGTGCCAGCAGTGAGGCCCCCCAAGGACAGGGTTATTCACCCCTCCACTTT	CASSEAPQGQGYSPLHF
TRBV5-1	-	16	TRBJ2-3	TRBD2	TGCGCCAGCAGCAAGACTAGCGGGGGACTCACAGATACGCAGTATTTT	CASSKTSGGLTDTQYF
TRBV4-1	-	15	TRBJ2-7	TRBD1	TGCGCCAGCAGCCAAATACAGGGACAGGGGTACGAGCAGTACTTC	CASSQIQGQGYEQYF
TRBV6-6	once	12	TRBJ2-7	-	TGTGCCAGCAGAAACCAGGGTTACGAGCAGTACTTC	CASRNQGYEQYF
TRBV4-2	-	15	TRBJ2-7	TRBD1	TGTGCCAGCAGCCCTTCCGGGACAGGGGACTACGAGCAGTACTTC	CASSPSGTGDYEQYF
TRBV19	-	13	TRBJ2-1	-	TGTGCCAGTAGTACCAACAGTTACAATGAGCAGTTCTTC	CASSTNSYNEQFF
TRBV18	-	17	TRBJ1-3	-	TGTGCCAGCTCACAAGAGGCAAGTCTTCTCTCTGGAAACACCATATATTTT	CASSQEASLLSGNTIYF
TRBV7-2	-	16	TRBJ1-4	-	TGTGCCAGCAGCCCCCGTTCGGGGGCAACTAATGAAAAACTGTTTTTT	CASSPRSGATNEKLFF